Sequencing of this TCR beta chain was carried out in a study of T cell repertoires in cytomegalovirus infection. Regarding the study as a whole: HLA-C-restricted CMV clonotypes gave the most frequent clonotype in two of eight donors.

This clonotype has only a few counts. What it recognizes is unknown. V was pared by 7 bases and J by 4 bases, with 11 bases between. Germline CDR1 LNHDA, CDR2 SQIVND (reference sequence). The CDR3 length is 12 residues. TCRdb fed the reads into MiXCR, producing one record per CDR3 protein. The data show fewer than 550,000 distinct CDR3 sequences, with 11% seen just once and about a tenth held by the top ten. Sequencing used PBMCs. The chain joins TRBV19 to TRBJ2-7; D may be TRBD1 (6 bases). The source is a human donor in good health (CMV status not recorded). Some clones in this sample may be carry-over from other donors' samples. The CDR3 loop reads CASMGASYEQYF. The CDR3 region has the DNA TGTGCCAGTATGGGGGCATCGTACGAGCAGTACTTC.